This T cell receptor beta chain was sequenced in a study of blood T cells in healthy people across ages. Study-level results: Naive T cell percentage and TCR beta diversity correlated strongly.

The CDR3 is 15 amino acids. V lost 6 bases to trimming and J lost 0 bases, with 15 bases between them. This clonotype occurred many times. Its antigen is unidentified. Caucasian individuals from Russia who were healthy and aged roughly 6 to 100 acted as donors. A second roughly 6 to 11 cycle PCR used barcoded and J-beta primers. TCRdb redid the calling of the 5' RACE reads with MiXCR, one entry per CDR3 protein. The sample lists 1.5 million to 2 million distinct CDR3 sequences, about 28% occurring once. This chain joins TRBV12-3 or TRBV12-4 and TRBJ2-7, with D unclear. Source material: blood. This clonotype was obtained from a woman aged 25-40 years in good health. CDR3 residues: CASRLHKQSSYEQYF. The CDR3 nucleotides are TGTGCCAGCAGACTTCACAAACAGAGCTCCTACGAGCAGTACTTC.